This TCR beta chain came from a study of T cell responses to AZD1222 COVID-19 vaccine. Study information: Combined were second doses at about 4 or about 12 weeks.

Study-wide results and limits: Donor demographics were predominantly white British with a female majority; clonal diversity may be underestimated.

Germline CDR1 reads SQVTM; CDR2 reads ANQGSEA. The V and J ends lost 5 bases and 0 bases respectively, with 16 bases between them. The CDR3 covers 15 residues. TCRdb's copy holds only in-frame clones and misses some; the assay was immunoSEQ multiplex PCR. The sample contains 87,000 or so clones, 90% of which appear only once. Concerning this clone itself: The target antigen is unknown.

This material consisted of peripheral blood, taken on day 0 of AZD1222 vaccination. The chain links TRBV29-1 to TRBJ1-2; unclear D gene. The clonotype comes from an adult in good health. The CDR3 nucleotides read TGCAGCGTTCGACTTGTGACGGAGACTAACTATGGCTACACCTTC. Its protein product is CSVRLVTETNYGYTF. Variable domain in full (rest from reference TRBV29-1 and TRBJ1-2): SAVISQKPSRDICQRGTSLTIQCQVDSQVTMMFWYRQQPGQSLTLIATANQGSEATYESGFVIDKFPISRPNLTFSTLTVSNMSPEDSSIYLCSVRLVTETNYGYTFGSGTRLTVV.